Described below is a single T cell receptor (beta chain) sequence and its context. Its antigen has not been determined. Per-base qualities were not stored, and no clone one base away is much larger. The study was a case-control design nested within a healthcare worker cohort in London, UK, with weekly nasopharyngeal swab PCR tests and blood sampling. Healthcare workers were recruited between 23 and 31 March 2020, during the week of the UK lockdown, and were followed weekly for up to roughly 15 weeks. This sample was taken from a study of early T cells in non-severe SARS-CoV-2 infection (dated by TCRdb to the early 2020s). Broadly, across the study: Because TCR sequencing was done on bulk RNA from unsorted whole blood, the alpha and beta chains could not be paired. On the study overall, not on this receptor specifically: VDJdb matching was skewed toward anti-spike CD8 responses, so virus-specific expansions were likely underestimated and private and CD4 specificities were missed.

Measured from the cysteine to the phenylalanine, the CDR3 is 17 residues long. This entry keeps only the CDR3 DNA: 51 bases, framed from base 1. The germline V gene (reference sequence) provides CDR1 SGHKS and CDR2 YYEKEE. Trimming leaves V shorter by 3 bases and J shorter by 5 bases, with the junction holding 13 bases beyond the gene matches. Library preparation used 5' RACE. Sequenced using a NextSeq 500. Unique molecular identifiers were attached to individual cDNA molecules in the TCR library protocol so that sequencing error and PCR bias could be corrected. TCR alpha and beta chains were both sequenced, and the abundances of alpha and beta sequences in each sample were closely correlated with each other. The original pipeline was this. V gene, J gene and CDR3 annotation of TCR sequences was performed with Decombinator V4. Expanded TCRs were defined as changing significantly between any two time points under a Poisson model with p below 0.0001. TCR abundances were normalised to the total number of TCRs sequenced per sample and expressed as counts per million. TRAV1-2 paired with TRAJ12, TRAJ20 or TRAJ33 defined MAIT TCRs, while TRAV10 paired with TRAJ18 defined iNKT TCRs. A search of VDJdb, accessed on 1 November 2021, was run for TCRs annotated to CMV, EBV and SARS-CoV-2, with TCRs annotated for multiple antigens excluded. TCRdb ran its own pipeline on the public reads, namely fastp trimming at Q25 and MiXCR clone calling, and kept in-frame beta chains. Rows are unified per CDR3 protein, each entry keeping the most common DNA and genes. The V and J calls reflect TCRdb's pipeline rather than the authors' work. A total of roughly 43,000 distinct CDR3 sequences appear in this sample, around 23% of them only once. The ten largest make up 4.6% of the sample.

Material: whole blood, obtained at baseline. The V gene is TRBV5-5 and the J gene is TRBJ2-7, with TRBD2 identical over 11 junction bases. The receptor comes from an adult who was a healthcare worker with PCR-confirmed SARS-CoV-2 infection or an uninfected control (not recorded which). This receptor has the CDR3 CASSSSGLAGRGDEQYF. At the DNA level, the sequence is TGTGCCAGCAGCTCATCCGGACTAGCGGGCCGGGGCGACGAGCAGTACTTC. This CDR3, with the reference TRBV5-5 and TRBJ2-7 proteins standing in past its ends, gives the full variable domain DAGVTQSPTHLIKTRGQQVTLRCSPISGHKSVSWYQQVLGQGPQFIFQYYEKEERGRGNFPDRFSARQFPNYSSELNVNALLLGDSALYLCASSSSGLAGRGDEQYFGPGTRLTVT.